This T cell receptor beta chain was identified during a study of CXCR3-negative and CXCR3-positive naive CD8 T cells. Study-level findings and limits: Partially decreased CXCR3 expression was recorded after cryopreservation, and fresh PBMCs were used in most assays.

The CDR3 runs to 11 residues. The germline gives CDR1 SGHAT, CDR2 FQNNGV. cDNA libraries for TRB were generated by 5' RACE incorporating UMI labels. TCRdb reprocessed the 5' RACE reads and reports one entry per CDR3 protein, with no DNA. This sample carries roughly 39,000 distinct CDR3 sequences, with around 10% going to the ten biggest clones. For this clonotype: Its antigen is unidentified.

Triplicate sorts of 300,000 cells per CD8+ subset. The sample was memory CD8+ T cells from blood. The TCR sequence derives from a human donor in good health. Some clones in this sample may be carry-over from other donors' samples. This sequence joins TRBV11-2 and TRBJ2-1. This chain's CDR3 is CASSRYDEQFF.